The present T cell receptor beta chain was sequenced within a study of T cells in Graves' hyperthyroidism and ophthalmopathy. Researchers took RNA transcripts and amplified the TCR beta CDR3 regions from them. With the HTBI primer set, the TCR CDR3 went through a first round of RT-PCR. TCRdb itself ran the multiplex PCR reads through MiXCR, one entry per CDR3 protein. The sample lists more than 350,000 distinct CDR3 sequences; approximately 15% were seen once. The V and J ends lost 0 bases and 1 base respectively, with 9 bases between them. CDR1 SQVTM and CDR2 ANQGSEA come from the germline V gene. This CDR3 region has 14 residues. Study-level points and caveats: Blood also held most thyroid clonotypes expanded beyond 0.001.

This clonotype was detected only a few times. What it binds is not known. This chain uses TRBV29-1 with TRBJ2-5, with D possibly TRBD2 on 5 matching bases. The clonotype was recovered from a woman in her twenties or thirties with Graves' ophthalmopathy. Sequencing was done on a sample of blood. Here the CDR3 reads CSVEDYRGQETQYF. The CDR3 nucleotides are TGCAGCGTTGAAGATTACCGGGGCCAAGAGACCCAGTACTTC.